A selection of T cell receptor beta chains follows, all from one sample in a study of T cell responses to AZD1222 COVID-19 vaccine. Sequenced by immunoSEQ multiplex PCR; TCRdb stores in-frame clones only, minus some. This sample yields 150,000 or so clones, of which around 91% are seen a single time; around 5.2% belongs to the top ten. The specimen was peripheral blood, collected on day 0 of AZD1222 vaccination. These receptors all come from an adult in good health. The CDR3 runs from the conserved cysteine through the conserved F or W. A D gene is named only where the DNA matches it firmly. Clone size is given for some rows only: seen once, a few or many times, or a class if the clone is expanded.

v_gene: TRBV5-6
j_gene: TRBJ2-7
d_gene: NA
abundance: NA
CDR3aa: CASSLGGPTYEQYF
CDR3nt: TGTGCCAGCAGCTTGGGTGGACCCACCTACGAGCAGTACTTC

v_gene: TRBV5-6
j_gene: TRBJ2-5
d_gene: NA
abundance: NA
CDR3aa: CASSPPWGAGPLETQYF
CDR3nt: TGTGCCAGCAGCCCCCCCTGGGGTGCGGGACCCCTGGAGACCCAGTACTTC

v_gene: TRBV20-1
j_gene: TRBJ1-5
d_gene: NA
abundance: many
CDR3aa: CSASGRDLIQPQHF
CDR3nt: TGCAGTGCTAGTGGTCGGGACTTGATACAGCCCCAGCATTTT

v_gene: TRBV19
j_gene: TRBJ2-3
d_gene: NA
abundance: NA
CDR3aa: CASGRTSTDTQYF
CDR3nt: TGTGCCAGTGGCCGGACTAGCACAGATACGCAGTATTTT

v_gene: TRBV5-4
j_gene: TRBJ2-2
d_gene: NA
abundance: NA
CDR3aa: CASSLERAGELFF
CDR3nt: TGTGCCAGCAGCTTGGAGCGCGCCGGGGAGCTGTTTTTT

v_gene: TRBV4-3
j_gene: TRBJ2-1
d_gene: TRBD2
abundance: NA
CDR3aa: CASSQDPGTSGGLTYNEQFF
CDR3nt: TGCGCCAGCAGCCAAGATCCGGGGACTAGCGGGGGGCTCACCTACAATGAGCAGTTCTTC

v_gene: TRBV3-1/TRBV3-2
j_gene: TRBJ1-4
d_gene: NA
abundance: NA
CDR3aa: CASSQQAFEKLFF
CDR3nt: TGTGCCAGCAGCCAGCAGGCGTTCGAAAAACTGTTTTTT

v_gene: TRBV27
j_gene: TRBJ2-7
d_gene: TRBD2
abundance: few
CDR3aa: CASSWASGAYEQYF
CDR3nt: TGTGCCAGCAGTTGGGCCAGCGGGGCCTACGAGCAGTACTTC

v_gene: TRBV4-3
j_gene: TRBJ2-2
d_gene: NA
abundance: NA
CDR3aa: CASSRWKGGELFF
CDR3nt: TGCGCCAGCAGCCGATGGAAGGGGGGGGAGCTGTTTTTT

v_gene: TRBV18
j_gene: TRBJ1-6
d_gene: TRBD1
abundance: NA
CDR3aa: CASSPTGDSPLHF
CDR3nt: TGTGCCAGCTCACCGACAGGGGATTCACCCCTCCACTTT

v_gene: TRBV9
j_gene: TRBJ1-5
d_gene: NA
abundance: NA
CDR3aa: CASSVGETIGGYQPQHF
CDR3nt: TGTGCCAGCAGCGTAGGGGAGACAATTGGGGGGTATCAGCCCCAGCATTTT

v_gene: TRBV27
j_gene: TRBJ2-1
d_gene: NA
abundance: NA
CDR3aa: CASSFGRYNEQFF
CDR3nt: TGTGCCAGCAGTTTCGGGCGGTACAATGAGCAGTTCTTC

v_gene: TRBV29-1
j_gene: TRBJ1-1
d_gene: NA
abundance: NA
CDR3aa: CSAEDDGYTEAFF
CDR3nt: TGCAGCGCCGAGGACGACGGGTACACTGAAGCTTTCTTT

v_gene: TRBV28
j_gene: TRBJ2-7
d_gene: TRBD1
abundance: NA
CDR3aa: CASTRDSSYEQYF
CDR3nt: TGTGCCAGCACCCGGGACAGCTCCTACGAGCAGTACTTC

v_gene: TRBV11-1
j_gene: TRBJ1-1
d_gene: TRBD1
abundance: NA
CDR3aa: CASSPGGTEAFF
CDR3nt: TGTGCCAGCAGCCCAGGGGGCACTGAAGCTTTCTTT

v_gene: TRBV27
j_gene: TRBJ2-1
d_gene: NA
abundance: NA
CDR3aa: CASSDSLYNEQFF
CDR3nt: TGTGCCAGCAGTGACAGCCTGTATAATGAGCAGTTCTTC

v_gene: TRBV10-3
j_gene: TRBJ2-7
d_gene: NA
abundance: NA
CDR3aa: CAISWDNSYEQYF
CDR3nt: TGTGCCATCAGTTGGGACAACTCCTACGAGCAGTACTTC

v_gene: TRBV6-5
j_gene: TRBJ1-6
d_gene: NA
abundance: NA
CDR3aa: CASTPWEGSPLHF
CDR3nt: TGTGCCAGCACTCCCTGGGAAGGATCACCCCTCCACTTT

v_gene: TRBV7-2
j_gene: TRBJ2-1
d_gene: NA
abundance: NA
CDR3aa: CASLSGRGSDEQFF
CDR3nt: TGTGCCAGTCTCAGCGGCAGGGGATCGGATGAGCAGTTCTTC

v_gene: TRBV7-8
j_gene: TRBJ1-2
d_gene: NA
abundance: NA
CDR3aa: CASSLVGRGALNYGYTF
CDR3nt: TGTGCCAGCAGCTTAGTTGGCAGGGGCGCGCTTAACTATGGCTACACCTTC

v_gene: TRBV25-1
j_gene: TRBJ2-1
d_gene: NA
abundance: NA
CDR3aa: CASTGARAGEQFF
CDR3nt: TGTGCCAGCACTGGGGCCCGGGCGGGTGAGCAGTTCTTC

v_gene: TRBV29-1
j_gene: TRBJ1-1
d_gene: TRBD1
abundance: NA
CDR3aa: CSAHRGTEAFF
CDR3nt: TGCAGCGCCCACAGGGGTACTGAAGCTTTCTTT

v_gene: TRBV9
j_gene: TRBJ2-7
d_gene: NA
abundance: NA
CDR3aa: CASSVAPGAYEQYF
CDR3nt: TGTGCCAGCAGCGTAGCTCCAGGAGCCTACGAGCAGTACTTC

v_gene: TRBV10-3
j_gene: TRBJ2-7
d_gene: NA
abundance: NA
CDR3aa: CAIRDSSSYEQYF
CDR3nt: TGTGCCATCAGGGACAGTAGCTCCTACGAGCAGTACTTC

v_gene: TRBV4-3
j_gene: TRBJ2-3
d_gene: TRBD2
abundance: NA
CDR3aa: CASSGALAGTDTQYF
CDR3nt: TGCGCCAGCAGCGGTGCTCTAGCGGGCACAGATACGCAGTATTTT

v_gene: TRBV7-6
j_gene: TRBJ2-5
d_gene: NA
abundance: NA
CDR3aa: CASSLVGGVGETQYF
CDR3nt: TGTGCCAGCAGCTTAGTTGGGGGAGTAGGAGAGACCCAGTACTTC

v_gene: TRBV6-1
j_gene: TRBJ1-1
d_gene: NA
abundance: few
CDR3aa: CASRWAGDTEAFF
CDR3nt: TGTGCCAGCAGGTGGGCAGGGGACACTGAAGCTTTCTTT

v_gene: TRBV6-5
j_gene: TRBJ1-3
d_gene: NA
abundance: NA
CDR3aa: CASSNGPSGNTIYF
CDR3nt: TGTGCCAGCAGCAATGGACCCTCTGGAAACACCATATATTTT

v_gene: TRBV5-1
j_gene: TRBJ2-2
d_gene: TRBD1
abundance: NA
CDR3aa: CASSMGQGASGELFF
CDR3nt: TGCGCCAGCAGCATGGGACAGGGGGCCTCCGGGGAGCTGTTTTTT

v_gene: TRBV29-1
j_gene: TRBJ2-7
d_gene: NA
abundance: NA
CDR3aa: CSVELADSYEQYF
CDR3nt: TGCAGCGTTGAACTAGCTGACTCCTACGAGCAGTACTTC

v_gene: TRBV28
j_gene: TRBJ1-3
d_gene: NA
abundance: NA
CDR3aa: CASRLPPDSGNTIYF
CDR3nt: TGTGCCAGCAGACTACCGCCAGACTCTGGAAACACCATATATTTT

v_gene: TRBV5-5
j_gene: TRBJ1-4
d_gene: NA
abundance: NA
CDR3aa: CASSFWGANEKLFF
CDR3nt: TGTGCCAGCAGCTTTTGGGGGGCTAATGAAAAACTGTTTTTT

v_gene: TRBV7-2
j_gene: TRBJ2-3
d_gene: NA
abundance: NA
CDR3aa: CASSLVDTSTDTQYF
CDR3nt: TGTGCCAGCAGCTTAGTAGACACCAGCACAGATACGCAGTATTTT

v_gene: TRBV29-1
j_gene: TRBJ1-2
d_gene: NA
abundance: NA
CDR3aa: CSVEVQGGYTF
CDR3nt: TGCAGCGTTGAGGTGCAGGGGGGCTACACCTTC

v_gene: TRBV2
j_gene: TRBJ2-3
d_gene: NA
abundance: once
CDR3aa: CASMTDSTDTQYF
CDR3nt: TGTGCCAGCATGACAGACAGCACAGATACGCAGTATTTT

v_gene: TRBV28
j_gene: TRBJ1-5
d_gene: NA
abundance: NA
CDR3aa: CATLVARGQPQHF
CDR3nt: TGTGCCACCCTAGTCGCCCGAGGTCAGCCCCAGCATTTT

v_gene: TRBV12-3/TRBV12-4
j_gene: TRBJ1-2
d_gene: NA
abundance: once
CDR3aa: CASSSGPGYTF
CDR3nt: TGTGCCAGCAGTTCCGGGCCGGGCTACACCTTC

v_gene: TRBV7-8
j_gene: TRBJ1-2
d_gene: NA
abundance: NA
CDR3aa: CASSLRVLLNYGYTF
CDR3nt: TGTGCCAGCAGCTTACGGGTCCTCCTTAACTATGGCTACACCTTC

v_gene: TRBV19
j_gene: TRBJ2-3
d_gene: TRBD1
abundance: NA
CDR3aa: CASRTGGADTQYF
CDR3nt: TGTGCCAGTAGGACAGGGGGTGCAGATACGCAGTATTTT

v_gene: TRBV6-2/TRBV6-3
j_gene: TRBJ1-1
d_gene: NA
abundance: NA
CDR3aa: CASSPRADLNTEAFF
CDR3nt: TGTGCCAGCAGCCCGAGGGCAGATTTGAACACTGAAGCTTTCTTT

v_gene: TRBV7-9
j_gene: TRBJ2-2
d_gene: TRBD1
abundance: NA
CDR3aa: CASSLDRAAGELFF
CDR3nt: TGTGCCAGCAGCTTGGACAGGGCTGCCGGGGAGCTGTTTTTT

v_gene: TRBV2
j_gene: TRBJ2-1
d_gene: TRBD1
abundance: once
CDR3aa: CASSSRQGYYEQFF
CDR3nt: TGTGCCAGCAGCTCCCGACAGGGTTACTATGAGCAGTTCTTC

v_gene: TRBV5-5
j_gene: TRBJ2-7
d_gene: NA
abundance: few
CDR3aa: CASSFLQSSYEQYF
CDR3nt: TGTGCCAGCAGCTTCTTACAGAGCTCCTACGAGCAGTACTTC

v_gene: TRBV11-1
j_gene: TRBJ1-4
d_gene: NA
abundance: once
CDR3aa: CASSSGPHNEKLFF
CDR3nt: TGTGCCAGCAGTTCCGGTCCCCATAATGAAAAACTGTTTTTT

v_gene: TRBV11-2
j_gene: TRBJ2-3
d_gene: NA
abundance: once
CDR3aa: CASSPTTVSTDTQYF
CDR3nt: TGTGCCAGCAGCCCAACCACCGTTAGCACAGATACGCAGTATTTT

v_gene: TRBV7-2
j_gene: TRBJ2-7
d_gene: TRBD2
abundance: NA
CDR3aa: CASSFGGYSYEQYF
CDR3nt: TGTGCCAGCAGCTTCGGGGGGTACTCCTACGAGCAGTACTTC